This TCR beta chain was identified in a study of blood T cell repertoires in COVID-19. Study information: The United States, Italy and Spain were the sources of the acute and convalescent COVID-19 samples. The analysed material was cDNA or gDNA that came from T cells, B-cell-depleted T cells, or PBMCs.

CDR1 SGDLS and CDR2 YYNGEE come from the germline V gene. This CDR3 contains 16 residues. Sequenced by immunoSEQ multiplex PCR; TCRdb stores in-frame clones only, minus some. This table holds about 180,000 clones, 65% to 85% found once. Patients in Seattle were enrolled during active infection, then followed longitudinally. Comments on this clone: Compared with germline, one end of the junction differs, possibly owing to a read error.

The sample taken for sequencing was peripheral blood. This TCR was recovered from a woman aged 40 to 49 with COVID-19, enrolled during active disease. The chain has TRBV9 and TRBJ2-2; 7 bases map to TRBD1. The CDR3 DNA reads TGTGCCAGCAGCGTAGGGAGGACAGGCGAACACCGGGGAGCTGTTTTT. Its protein is CASSVGRTGEHRGAVF.